Shown below are 22 T cell receptor beta chains from a single sample sequenced in a study of human T cells and chemical hapten exposure. Time point in this sample: pre-sensitization, week 0. This sample's treatment: therapeutic diphenylcyclopropenone sensitization with weekly scalp DPC. One entry per CDR3 protein results from TCRdb running MiXCR on the RACE reads. This repertoire shows around 300,000 distinct CDR3 sequences, around 7.3% found once; its top ten account for 1.2%. The specimen was whole blood, collected in connection with sensitization to the hapten diphenylcyclopropenone (DPC). The source is a man aged 18 to 30 with alopecia areata. Some clones in this sample may be carry-over from other donors' samples.

The CDR3 DNA follows: TGTGCCAGCACTCCCCTTAACAGGGGAGACACTGAAGCTTTCTTT. It encodes CASTPLNRGDTEAFF. The rearrangement uses TRBV25-1 and TRBJ1-1, with TRBD1 identical over 7 bases. CDR1 MGHDK and CDR2 SYGVNS come from the germline V gene. The CDR3 has 15 residues. J lost 3 bases, V lost 7 bases, and 11 bases had no gene match.

This clonotype has only a few counts. V gene TRBV4-1 combines with J gene TRBJ1-5, with 12 bases matching TRBD1. Per the germline V gene, CDR1 is MGHRA and CDR2 is YSYEKL. This CDR3 spans 16 amino acids. V was pared by 1 base and J by 6 bases, with 4 bases of the junction left unmatched. CDR3 in amino acids: CASSQAGTGGFQPQHF. The CDR3 DNA follows: TGCGCCAGCAGCCAAGCCGGGACAGGGGGCTTTCAGCCCCAGCATTTT.

This clonotype has at least ten counts. This chain joins TRBV20-1 and TRBJ1-5; D remains ambiguous. Between the trimmed V and J ends, which lost 1 base and 2 bases, there was a span of 3 bases. The CDR3 length is 12 residues. Looked up from germline, CDR1 is DFQATT and CDR2 is SNEGSKA (reference sequence). The CDR3 region is CSARGGNQPQHF. The CDR3 bases are TGCAGTGCTAGAGGGGGCAATCAGCCCCAGCATTTT.

Notes on this clonotype: With a much larger clone just one base away, this may be a read error. The chain employs TRBV7-8 and TRBJ2-6; D is possibly TRBD1 (5 bases). The V gene's germline CDR1 is SGHVS and CDR2 FQNEAQ. The CDR3 has 15 residues. The CDR3 DNA reads as TGTGCCAGCAGCTTAGTAGGCTCTGGGGCCGACGTCCTGACTTTC. This codes for CASSLVGSGADVLTF.

In its sample, this clonotype was seen many times. The chain employs TRBV20-1 and TRBJ1-6, with 7 positions matching TRBD1. Germline V gene data show CDR1 as DFQATT and CDR2 as SNEGSKA (reference sequence). V shed 5 bases, J shed 4 bases, and the junction held 11 bases outside the gene matches. This CDR3 contains 16 residues. The CDR3 is CSAPAATGRYNSPLHF. The DNA for the CDR3 is TGCAGTGCTCCTGCCGCGACAGGGAGATATAATTCACCCCTCCACTTT.

This clonotype has only a few counts. The rearrangement links TRBV28 to TRBJ1-6, with D uncertain. The CDR3 length is 14 residues. The germline CDR1 and CDR2 sequences are MDHEN and SYDVKM. V shed 2 bases and J shed 9 bases, with 11 bases lying between them. In nucleotides, the CDR3 is TGTGCCAGCAGTTTAATGAGGTTAGGTTCACCCCTCCACTTT. It specifies CASSLMRLGSPLHF.

This clonotype was counted a few times. The V gene is TRBV4-1, the J gene TRBJ1-5; D possibly corresponds to TRBD1 (6 bases). The CDR3 sequence is 15 residues long. CDR1 and CDR2 (germline): MGHRA, YSYEKL. V lost 3 bases and J lost 4, with 13 bases in between. CDR3 bases: TGCGCCAGCAGCCAGACCGGACAGCAAAATCAGCCCCAGCATTTT. It specifies CASSQTGQQNQPQHF.

This clonotype was found a few times. This chain links TRBV14 with TRBJ2-5, with 8 bases aligning to TRBD2. Germline lookup yields CDR1 SGHDN and CDR2 FVKESK. J lost 5 bases, V lost 3 bases, and 8 bases had no gene match. The CDR3 consists of 15 residues. The CDR3 region is CASSHRGGRKETQYF. CDR3 nucleotide sequence: TGTGCCAGCAGCCACCGGGGGGGCCGAAAGGAGACCCAGTACTTC.

This clonotype was seen more than once but under ten times. The chain uses TRBV18 and TRBJ1-5; a weak D match, TRBD1 (5 bases). The germline V and J ends were trimmed by 3 bases and 6 bases, with 12 bases remaining between them. CDR1 and CDR2 (germline): KGHSH, LQKENI. The CDR3 is 14 amino acids. CDR3 protein: CASSPSGWTQPQHF. In DNA, the CDR3 is TGTGCCAGCTCACCGTCAGGGTGGACTCAGCCCCAGCATTTT.

The chain combines TRBV7-9 with TRBJ1-4; 7 bases are a match to TRBD1. Germline-derived CDR1 and CDR2 are SEHNR and FQNEAQ (reference sequence). The CDR3 covers 15 residues. Germline trimming cut 3 bases from V and 1 base from J; bases unmatched to any gene: 2. This CDR3 is CASSLGTVTNEKLFF. The CDR3 nucleotides are TGTGCCAGCAGCTTGGGGACAGTAACTAATGAAAAACTGTTTTTT.

This clonotype occurred a few times. V usage is TRBV18 and J usage is TRBJ1-6; D gene uncertain. The V end was cut by 3 bases, the J end by 5 bases, with 17 bases between. This CDR3 has 17 amino acids. Germline CDR1 KGHSH, CDR2 LQKENI. The CDR3 here is CASSPQEVAGNNSPLHF. The CDR3 nucleotides are TGTGCCAGCTCACCCCAGGAGGTGGCCGGAAATAATTCACCCCTCCACTTT.

This chain links TRBV29-1 with TRBJ1-1; D is unresolved. CDR1 and CDR2 (germline): SQVTM, ANQGSEA. The CDR3 length is 13 residues. V lost 4 bases and J lost 2, with 11 bases in between. The CDR3 DNA reads as TGCAGCGTTGCCCGACCTCTTAACACTGAAGCTTTCTTT. Translating gives CSVARPLNTEAFF.

The V gene is TRBV20-1, the J gene TRBJ1-1; 7 positions match TRBD1. This CDR3 region has 16 residues. Trimming at V came to 0 bases and at J to 4 bases, leaving 11 bases not matched to a gene. CDR1 DFQATT and CDR2 SNEGSKA come from the germline V gene (reference sequence). The CDR3 region is CSARDSGQISATEAFF. CDR3 nucleotides: TGCAGTGCTAGAGATTCGGGACAGATCTCTGCCACTGAAGCTTTCTTT.

This clonotype has a handful of counts. The chain joins TRBV7-6 to TRBJ2-6; the match to TRBD2 covers 9 bases. CDR1 and CDR2 from the germline V gene are SGHVS and FNYEAQ. The J segment lost 0 bases and the V segment lost 1 base, leaving 4 bases of the junction unmatched. The CDR3 contains 18 residues. CDR3 loop: CASSLVRGGPSGANVLTF. For the CDR3, the DNA is TGTGCCAGCAGCTTAGTGCGGGGGGGACCCTCTGGGGCCAACGTCCTGACTTTC. The whole variable domain, remainder taken from reference TRBV7-6 and TRBJ2-6, is GAGVSQSPRYKVTKRGQDVALRCDPISGHVSLYWYRQALGQGPEFLTYFNYEAQQDKSGLPNDRFSAERPEGSISTLTIQRTEQRDSAMYRCASSLVRGGPSGANVLTFGAGSRLTVL.

This clonotype was detected ten times or more. The chain carries TRBV15 and TRBJ1-6; maybe TRBD1 (5 bases). V lost 0 bases and J lost 3, with 9 bases in between. This CDR3 contains 16 residues. The germline V gene encodes CDR1 LNHNV and CDR2 YYDKDF (reference sequence). The CDR3 loop is CATSRDLDSYNSPLHF. Here the CDR3 DNA reads TGTGCCACCAGCAGAGATCTCGACAGCTATAATTCACCCCTCCACTTT.

This clonotype appeared many times. The rearrangement uses TRBV15 and TRBJ2-1; the match to TRBD1 covers 8 bases. CDR3 size: 15 residues. Germline CDR1 and CDR2: LNHNV and YYDKDF (reference sequence). The J segment lost 6 bases and the V segment lost 1 base, leaving 5 bases of the junction unmatched. The CDR3 spells CATSRVQGAINEQFF. The DNA for the CDR3 is TGTGCCACCAGCAGAGTGCAGGGGGCGATCAATGAGCAGTTCTTC.

This clonotype was observed a few times. The CDR3 sequence: CASSFPGQQAEAFF. The CDR3 nucleotides are TGTGCCAGCAGCTTCCCGGGACAGCAAGCTGAAGCTTTCTTT. The rearrangement joins TRBV28 to TRBJ1-1; 7 nucleotides align to TRBD1. The CDR3 length is 14 residues. Germline values: CDR1 MDHEN, CDR2 SYDVKM. J was trimmed by 6 bases and V by 6 bases; bases with no gene match: 10.

This clonotype has more than one count but fewer than ten. This sequence joins TRBV20-1 and TRBJ1-2; D gene unclear. The CDR3 covers 16 residues. Trimming left V 5 bases short and J 0 bases short, with 19 bases between. Germline V gives CDR1 DFQATT, CDR2 SNEGSKA (reference sequence). CDR3: CSACDLNRFSNYGYTF. The CDR3 nucleotides are TGCAGTGCTTGTGACCTAAACAGATTCTCTAACTATGGCTACACCTTC.

This clonotype has only a few counts. The chain recombines TRBV9 with TRBJ2-7, with D unclear. This CDR3 is built from 14 residues. V was cut by 3 bases and J by 2 bases, with 12 bases left in between. CDR1 is SGDLS, CDR2 YYNGEE, per germline. This CDR3 is CASSGGNGPYEQYF. The CDR3 DNA is TGTGCCAGCAGCGGCGGAAACGGGCCCTACGAGCAGTACTTC. The whole variable domain, filled in from reference TRBV9 and TRBJ2-7, reads DSGVTQTPKHLITATGQRVTLRCSPRSGDLSVYWYQQSLDQGLQFLIQYYNGEERAKGNILERFSAQQFPDLHSELNLSSLELGDSALYFCASSGGNGPYEQYFGPGTRLTVT.

This clonotype was detected a few times. The chain joins TRBV7-9 to TRBJ2-5; TRBD1 is a possible D gene (6 bases). The V end lost 3 bases, the J end lost 1 base, and 9 bases lay between the germline ends. There are 14 residues in the CDR3. The germline gives CDR1 SEHNR, CDR2 FQNEAQ (reference sequence). CDR3 in amino acids: CASSFNRAQETQYF. The CDR3 region has the DNA TGTGCCAGCAGCTTTAACAGGGCCCAAGAGACCCAGTACTTC.

The V and J genes are TRBV3-1 and TRBJ2-3; weak D call: TRBD2 (5 bases). CDR3 length: 15 residues. Trimming cost V 1 base and J 1 base, with 9 bases left between them. Per the germline V gene, CDR1 is LGHDT and CDR2 is YNNKEL (reference sequence). The DNA of the CDR3 is TGTGCCAGCAGCCAAGGCCTCGGGGGCACAGATACGCAGTATTTT. Encoded protein: CASSQGLGGTDTQYF.

This clonotype has at least ten counts. V and J are TRBV24-1 and TRBJ1-3; D uncertain. The CDR3 covers 18 residues. Germline CDR1 KGHDR, CDR2 SFDVKD. The germline V and J ends were trimmed by 8 bases and 0 bases, with 22 bases remaining between them. The CDR3 bases are TGTGCCACCACCGATGATAAAGCGGAGTCATCCTCTGGAAACACCATATATTTT. The encoded protein is CATTDDKAESSSGNTIYF.